The source of this T cell receptor beta chain is a study of regulatory T cells in long-lasting Graves disease. In building TCR beta libraries, iRepertoire HTBI primers were used together with Arm-PCR of CDR3 regions. MiXCR was run by TCRdb on the multiplex PCR reads, yielding one entry per CDR3 protein. The repertoire holds about 660,000 distinct CDR3 sequences, with roughly 30% as singletons. This clonotype was counted ten times or more. CDR3 length: 13 amino acids. V trimming: 6 bases; J trimming: 2 bases; junction bases outside the gene matches: 1. Per germline, CDR1 DFQATT and CDR2 SNEGSKA (reference sequence). The time point denotes: persistent/refractory GD, antithyroid drugs over 5 years with positive TRAb. Extracted PBMC RNA gave rise to the TCR library.

The material was peripheral blood mononuclear cells (PBMCs), obtained when the disease was refractory, from a patient treated with antithyroid drugs. This chain joins TRBV20-1 and TRBJ2-5; 12 bases are a match to TRBD2. This clonotype originated in a female donor with Graves disease. CDR3 DNA: TGCAGTGCCGGACTAGCGGGACAAGAGACCCAGTACTTC. Amino acids: CSAGLAGQETQYF.